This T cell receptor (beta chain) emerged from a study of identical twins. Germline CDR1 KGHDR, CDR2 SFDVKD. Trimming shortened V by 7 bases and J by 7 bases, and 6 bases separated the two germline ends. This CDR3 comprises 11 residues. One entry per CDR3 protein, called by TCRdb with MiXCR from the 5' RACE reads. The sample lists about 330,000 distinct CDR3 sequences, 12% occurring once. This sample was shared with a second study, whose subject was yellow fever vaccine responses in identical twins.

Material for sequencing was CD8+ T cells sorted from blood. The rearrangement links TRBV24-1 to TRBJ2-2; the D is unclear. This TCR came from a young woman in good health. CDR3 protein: CATSTNGELFF. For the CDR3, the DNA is TGTGCCACCAGCACCAACGGGGAGCTGTTTTTT.